This TCR beta chain is from a study of T cell responses to AZD1222 COVID-19 vaccine. Study-level information: Analysis merged second doses at about 4 or about 12 weeks. General study findings and limits: Without day 14 samples, only post-peak T cell repertoires were studied. Most donors were white British, females outnumbered males, and clonal diversity was possibly underestimated. Close to half of spike-specific TCRs reportedly recognize unmutated variant regions.

Germline V gene data show CDR1 as SGHRS and CDR2 as YFSETQ. The V and J ends lost 0 bases and 4 bases, in that order; junction bases with no gene match: 8. This CDR3 has 16 residues. A note on this clone: What it binds is unknown.

Only in-frame clones appear in the TCRdb table, and some are missing; sequencing was by immunoSEQ multiplex PCR. The data contain roughly 100,000 clones, more than 85% of them singletons. The sample here was peripheral blood, taken on day 0 of AZD1222 vaccination. This receptor was obtained from an adult in good health. The gene calls are TRBV5-1 and TRBJ2-5; 8 bases map to TRBD1. The CDR3 reads CASSLGDRGERETQYF. The CDR3 DNA follows: TGCGCCAGCAGCTTGGGCGACAGGGGTGAGAGAGAGACCCAGTACTTC.